Listed here are 2 T cell receptor beta chains from one sample, sequenced in a study of Tregs in tolerant kidney transplant recipients. Produced via immunoSEQ multiplex PCR; TCRdb's table is partial and in-frame only. This sample carries about 33,000 clones, with about 7.6% going to the ten biggest clones. Sequencing was performed on CD8+ T cells from blood, taken before the transplant. The receptor source for this set is a human donor who received a combined kidney and bone marrow transplant.

As to this clone: The CDR3 end falls 3 residues outside the read, so it is completed with the germline J gene. The chain carries TRBV5-1 and TRBJ1-2, with 11 bases lining up with TRBD1. After removal of 0 bases from V and 6 bases from J, the junction contained 13 bases not matched to a gene. The germline gives CDR1 SGHRS, CDR2 YFSETQ. This CDR3 has 18 residues. The sequenced CDR3 bases are TGCGCCAGCAGCTTGGAGCCTTGGACAGGGGGCGGATGGAATGGC. Amino acids: CASSLEPWTGGGWNG. The CDR3, in full, reads CASSLEPWTGGGWNGYTF.

A note on this clone: The read terminates 3 residues ahead of where the CDR3 ends, so the germline J gene completes it. J is TRBJ2-2 and V is TRBV10-3; no definite D call. Looked up from germline, CDR1 is ENHRY and CDR2 is SYGVKD. The CDR3 runs 12 residues. Trimming pared 11 bases from V and 0 bases from J, leaving 7 bases between. The CDR3 loop reads CAVAANTGELFF. The covered CDR3 bases are TGTGCCGTGGCAGCGAACACCGGGGAG.